Reported below is one TCR beta chain. Its matching antigen is unknown. Because the library targeted alpha chains, this beta chain is an off-target read whose size means little. These data belong to a study of spatial heterogeneity in lung cancer. The study's findings and limits: The study found that expanded intratumoral alpha and beta TCR counts tracked tumor mutation counts.

MiXCR was run by TCRdb on the 5' RACE reads, yielding one entry per CDR3 protein. This table has roughly 16,000 distinct CDR3 sequences, more than 5% appearing once. Time point denoted: sample taken at primary tumor resection. The V end lost 6 bases, the J end lost 6 bases, and 8 bases lay between the germline ends. The CDR3 is made up of 12 amino acids. The specimen was lung tumor tissue, collected at surgery. The chain uses TRBV12-3 or TRBV12-4 and TRBJ2-2; the D gene could be TRBD1 or TRBD2 (5 bases each). The sequence derives from a male donor with early-stage non-small cell lung cancer. CDR3 in DNA: TGTGCCAGCAGCTGGGACGCCGGGGAGCTGTTTTTT. Its translation: CASSWDAGELFF.